The TCR beta chain under discussion was sequenced for a study of shared clonotypes between healthy human individuals. Several immunoSEQ 96-well plates shared each subset's DNA, each plate a replicate. Clones were sequenced by immunoSEQ multiplex PCR, and TCRdb holds only the in-frame ones, with some missing. The repertoire has approximately 1.9 million clones, 85% to 95% of them found once; the top ten carry 1.5% to 2%. The CDR3 length is 14 residues. The germline V gene has CDR1 MDHEN and CDR2 SYDVKM. V lost 3 bases and J lost 4, with 13 bases in between. Terminally differentiated effector memory CD45RA+ cells were excluded by CCR7 positive selection of CD45RO-negative cells.

Material for sequencing was naive CD8+ T cells from PBMCs. The clonotype comes from a man younger than 35 in good health. Some clones in this sample may be carry-over from other donors' samples. V and J are TRBV28 and TRBJ2-7; D not resolved. The CDR3 is CASSFIGLEYEQYF. In DNA, the CDR3 is TGTGCCAGCAGTTTCATAGGGTTGGAATACGAGCAGTACTTC.